This TCR beta chain was identified in a study of Graves' ophthalmopathy and Graves' hyperthyroidism. Exclusion applied to patients with other autoimmune diseases, uncontrolled infections, pregnancy or lactation. CDR1 and CDR2 (germline): SGHRS, YFSETQ. The CDR3 has 15 amino acids. Trimming took off 4 bases at V and 2 bases at J, with 12 bases between the two ends. Using RNA transcripts, the TCR beta CDR3 regions were amplified. First-round RT-PCR employed HTBI primers, with a second-round multiplex PCR after it. TCRdb recomputed calls from the multiplex PCR reads with MiXCR, one row per CDR3 protein. Altogether approximately 1.2 million distinct CDR3 sequences are present, 35% to 40% being singletons, with the ten largest covering roughly 11%.

The genes are TRBV5-1 and TRBJ2-2; unclear D gene. This receptor was taken from an adult man with Graves' hyperthyroidism. The sequenced sample was peripheral blood or thyroid tissue (not recorded which). CDR3 nucleotides: TGCGCCAGCAGCCCGCTGGCGGAAAACACCGGGGAGCTGTTTTTT. This sequence encodes CASSPLAENTGELFF.